The 6 T cell receptor beta chains in this list originate from one sample, sequenced in a study of metastatic and nonmetastatic thyroid tumors. Before thyroid surgery, none of the patients had received any treatment. TCRdb re-analyzed the PCR reads using MiXCR. Of tens of thousands of clones listed, about 12% are singletons. The sample taken for sequencing was blood. Source of these receptors: a male donor with papillary thyroid cancer or a benign thyroid nodule (not recorded which). Some clones in this sample may be carry-over from other donors' samples.

The sample holds many counts of this clone. V gene TRBV6-1 combines with J gene TRBJ2-2; unclear D gene. Trimming left V 1 base short and J 8 bases short, with 11 bases between. Per germline, CDR1 MNHNS and CDR2 SASEGT. This CDR3 has 14 amino acids. The CDR3 reads CASSEEAQHGELFF. For the CDR3, the DNA is TGTGCCAGCAGTGAAGAGGCCCAACATGGGGAGCTGTTTTTT.

This clone has a count of ten or more. The genes are TRBV2 and TRBJ2-1; 10 nucleotides match TRBD2. Per germline, CDR1 SNHLY and CDR2 FYNNEI. V trimming: 5 bases; J trimming: 8 bases; junction bases outside the gene matches: 12. The length of the CDR3 is 16 residues. CDR3 in amino acids: CASSIIELAGLDEQFF. The CDR3 region has the DNA TGTGCCAGCAGTATAATCGAACTAGCGGGGCTTGATGAGCAGTTCTTC. Complete variable domain (other parts from reference TRBV2 and TRBJ2-1): EPEVTQTPSHQVTQMGQEVILRCVPISNHLYFYWYRQILGQKVEFLVSFYNNEISEKSEIFDDQFSVERPDGSNFTLKIRSTKLEDSAMYFCASSIIELAGLDEQFFGPGTRLTVL.

V is TRBV11-2 and J is TRBJ2-3; TRBD2 matches 10 bases. From germline, CDR1 is SGHAT and CDR2 FQNNGV. The CDR3 runs to 16 residues. The junction had 12 bases not matched to a gene; V was cut back by 8 bases and J by 4 bases. The CDR3, as DNA: TGTGCCAGCCGGTGGGGGGCTAGCGGGAGAGCAGATACGCAGTATTTT. It specifies CASRWGASGRADTQYF.

This chain uses TRBV9 with TRBJ2-7; 11 positions agree with TRBD2. The CDR3 loop spans 17 amino acids. Germline V gene data show CDR1 as SGDLS and CDR2 as YYNGEE. The ends lost 3 bases at V and 4 bases at J; junction bases unmatched: 12. Written as DNA, the CDR3 is TGTGCCAGCAGCGGAACTAGCGGGGGCCCCGCCCAGTACGAGCAGTACTTC. Translated, it gives CASSGTSGGPAQYEQYF.

As regards this clone: A read error is possible here, since a much larger clone lies one base away. This chain links TRBV30 with TRBJ1-1; 7 nucleotides agree with TRBD1. Per the germline V gene, CDR1 is GTSNPN and CDR2 is SVGIG (reference sequence). After removal of 2 bases from V and 4 bases from J, the junction contained 13 bases not matched to a gene. This CDR3 comprises 16 residues. CDR3 sequence reads: CAWSPPTGPLSTEAFF. CDR3 nucleotides: TGTGCCTGGAGTCCCCCGACAGGGCCCTTGAGCACTGAAGCTTTCTTT. The full variable domain, completed using reference TRBV30 and TRBJ1-1, is SQTIHQWPATLVQPVGSPLSLECTVEGTSNPNLYWYRQAAGRGLQLLFYSVGIGQISSEVPQNLSASRPQDRQFILSSKKLLLSDSGFYLCAWSPPTGPLSTEAFFGQGTRLTVV.

Ten or more counts support this clone. The J gene is TRBJ1-6, the V gene TRBV7-2; TRBD1 agrees at 10 bases. V dropped 5 bases and J dropped 7; count of bases not matched to a gene: 2. The germline V gene has CDR1 SGHTA and CDR2 FQGNSA. This CDR3 has 14 amino acids. The CDR3 DNA reads as TGTGCCAGCAGCCGGACAGGGGGAAATTCACCCCTCCACTTT. It specifies CASSRTGGNSPLHF.